This TCR beta chain was retrieved from a study of T cell repertoires in cytomegalovirus infection. Turning to the study itself: An indication of both CMV infection and matching HLA type came from public TCR beta signatures.

Comments on this clonotype: The antigen remains unidentified.

Germline V lookup: CDR1 SNHLY, CDR2 FYNNEI. The CDR3 is 13 residues long. V lost 4 bases to trimming and J lost 4 bases, with 9 bases between them. Each CDR3 protein gets one entry after TCRdb re-called the reads with MiXCR. The table shows some 700,000 distinct CDR3 sequences, with roughly 33% occurring only once. This chain uses TRBV2 with TRBJ2-3; D gene ambiguous. This specimen was cultured PBMCs, taken from culture after CMV antigen stimulation. The receptor was isolated from a human donor in good health (CMV status not recorded). Some clones in this sample may be carry-over from other donors' samples. CDR3 sequence (DNA): TGTGCCAGCAGTGGGGATTTGTCAGATACGCAGTATTTT. It is translated as CASSGDLSDTQYF. Supplemented by reference TRBV2 and TRBJ2-3, the full variable domain reads EPEVTQTPSHQVTQMGQEVILRCVPISNHLYFYWYRQILGQKVEFLVSFYNNEISEKSEIFDDQFSVERPDGSNFTLKIRSTKLEDSAMYFCASSGDLSDTQYFGPGTRLTVL.